This T cell receptor beta chain was recovered during a study of blood T cell repertoires in COVID-19. Study-wide background: Acute and convalescent COVID-19 specimens originated in the United States, Italy and Spain. Sources were T cells, B-cell-depleted T cells, or PBMCs; the material itself was cDNA or gDNA.

Per germline, CDR1 SQVTM and CDR2 ANQGSEA. This CDR3 has 11 amino acids. V lost 4 bases and J lost 1, with 5 bases in between. Sequencing used immunoSEQ multiplex PCR; TCRdb keeps in-frame clones, though not all of them. This table has a few hundred thousand clones, approximately 85% appearing once. Participant ages covered about 18 to 95 years across 24 US areas. Donors in Cohort 3 who had recovered were those with two negative PCRs, healthcare professional clearance, or resolution of their symptoms. This sequence joins TRBV29-1 and TRBJ2-7; D is undetermined. This clonotype was obtained from a woman between 50 and 59 years old who had recovered from COVID-19. The sequenced sample was PBMCs or T cells enriched from blood (not recorded which). The CDR3 sequence is CSVAQSYEQYF. The DNA for the CDR3 is TGCAGCGTTGCCCAATCCTACGAGCAGTACTTC.